The next 5 T cell receptor beta chains were all read from a single sample in a study of blood T cell repertoires in COVID-19. Some clones are missing from TCRdb's copy, which holds only in-frame ones; the method was immunoSEQ multiplex PCR. The sample comprises 350,000 to 500,000 clones, 80% to 90% of which are singletons, and roughly 0.78% rests with the top ten. The specimen was peripheral blood. The receptor source for this set is a man between 18 and 35 years old with COVID-19, enrolled during active disease.

This clone has only a few counts. The chain couples TRBV6-5 to TRBJ1-1; perhaps TRBD1 as D (6 bases). Germline CDR1 MNHEY, CDR2 SVGAGI. This CDR3 contains 13 residues. V lost 6 bases and J lost 11, with 19 bases in between. The CDR3 DNA follows: TGTGCCAGCAGCCCCTGGGGGGGCGGAGAGGCTTTCTTT. Translated: CASSPWGGGEAFF.

The gene calls are TRBV4-2 and TRBJ2-1; the match to TRBD2 covers 9 bases. This CDR3 contains 17 residues. V shed 4 bases and J 7 bases; nucleotides not matched to a gene: 14. Germline-derived CDR1 and CDR2 are LGHNA and YNFKEQ. CDR3 residues: CASSRTFAGGPENEQFF. In nucleotides, the CDR3 is TGTGCCAGCAGCCGAACATTTGCGGGGGGGCCGGAAAATGAGCAGTTCTTC.

The chain carries TRBV18 and TRBJ1-1, with 7 nucleotides matching TRBD1. The V segment lost 2 bases and the J segment 0 bases; nucleotides outside the gene matches: 12. The CDR3 has 18 residues. CDR1 is KGHSH and CDR2 is LQKENI in the germline V gene. CDR3 residues: CASSPMGQSLKMNTEAFF. The CDR3, as DNA: TGTGCCAGCTCACCAATGGGACAGTCTCTTAAGATGAACACTGAAGCTTTCTTT. The full variable domain, rest sourced from reference TRBV18 and TRBJ1-1, is NAGVMQNPRHLVRRRGQEARLRCSPMKGHSHVYWYRQLPEEGLKFMVYLQKENIIDESGMPKERFSAEFPKEGPSILRIQQVVRGDSAAYFCASSPMGQSLKMNTEAFFGQGTRLTVV.

This clone has only one observation. Germline and junction disagree at one end, which may indicate a read error. The V gene is TRBV11-3, the J gene TRBJ2-2, with D possibly TRBD2 on 6 matching bases. Looked up from germline, CDR1 is SGHNT and CDR2 is YENEEA. CDR3 length: 15 amino acids. This chain's CDR3 is CASSLMGLDAGELFF. The CDR3 region has the DNA TGTGCCAGCAGCCTAATGGGACTCGACGCCGGTGAGCTGTTTTTT.

The chain has TRBV6-5 and TRBJ2-2; D possibly corresponds to TRBD2 (5 bases). The V end was cut by 7 bases, the J end by 7 bases, with 19 bases between. Looked up from germline, CDR1 is MNHEY and CDR2 is SVGAGI. CDR3 length: 15 amino acids. CDR3 bases: TGTGCCAGCACGGTAGCGCCCTTGGTAAACGGGGAGCTGTTTTTT. Encoded protein: CASTVAPLVNGELFF.